This T cell receptor beta chain was recovered during a study of early T cells in non-severe SARS-CoV-2 infection. On the study more broadly: From unsorted whole blood, bulk RNA was sequenced, and the chains remained unpaired.

Researchers tagged individual cDNA molecules with unique molecular identifiers. A single record per CDR3 protein comes from TCRdb applying MiXCR to the 5' RACE reads. The table lists some 81,000 distinct CDR3 sequences, less than 20% of them singletons. V was clipped by 4 bases and J by 4 bases, with 16 bases between them. Germline-derived CDR1 and CDR2 are KGHSH and LQKENI. The CDR3 runs to 16 residues. Comments on this clonotype: Its antigen is still unknown.

Whole-study results and caveats: Sequences matched to VDJdb favored anti-spike CD8 responses, while private and CD4 specificities were missed.

This sequence originates from an adult who was a healthcare worker with PCR-confirmed SARS-CoV-2 infection or an uninfected control (not recorded which). The genes are TRBV18 and TRBJ2-2; tentatively, D is TRBD1 (6 bases). Material for sequencing was whole blood. The CDR3 is CASSLQQGRSTGELFF. The CDR3 region has the DNA TGTGCCAGCTCACTCCAACAGGGTCGGAGCACCGGGGAGCTGTTTTTT. Full variable domain (remainder filled in from reference TRBV18 and TRBJ2-2): NAGVMQNPRHLVRRRGQEARLRCSPMKGHSHVYWYRQLPEEGLKFMVYLQKENIIDESGMPKERFSAEFPKEGPSILRIQQVVRGDSAAYFCASSLQQGRSTGELFFGEGSRLTVL.